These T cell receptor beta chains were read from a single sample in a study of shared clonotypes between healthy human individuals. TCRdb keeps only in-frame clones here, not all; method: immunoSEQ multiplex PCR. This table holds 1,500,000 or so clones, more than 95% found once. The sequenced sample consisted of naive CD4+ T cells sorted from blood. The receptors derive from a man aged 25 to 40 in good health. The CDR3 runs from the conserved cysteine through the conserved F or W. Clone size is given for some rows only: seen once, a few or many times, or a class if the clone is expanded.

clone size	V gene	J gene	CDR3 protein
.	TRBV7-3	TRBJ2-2	CASSSPKGELFF
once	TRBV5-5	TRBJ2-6	CASSLGVGAAGANVLTF
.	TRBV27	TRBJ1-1	CASSQRNMNTEAFF
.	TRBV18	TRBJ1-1	CASSPTPDRPNTEAFF
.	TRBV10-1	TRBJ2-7	CASSRDRVLYF
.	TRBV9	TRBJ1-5	CASSVDAGREGQPQHF
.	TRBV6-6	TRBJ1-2	CASSYGPGQRANGYTF
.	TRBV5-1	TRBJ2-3	CASSWSVGSTDTQYF
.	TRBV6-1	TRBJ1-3	CASTTGGGNTIYF
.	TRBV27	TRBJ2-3	CASSRKLAGTDTQYF
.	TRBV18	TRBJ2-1	CASSPLDSNEQFF
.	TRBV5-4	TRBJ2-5	CASSLGLAGSEETQYF
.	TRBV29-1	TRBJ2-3	CSVADKSRADTQYF
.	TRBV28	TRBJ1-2	CASSFADGSYGYTF
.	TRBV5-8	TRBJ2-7	CASSLAVGGGRTYEQYF
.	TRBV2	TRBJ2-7	CASTRLVYEQYF
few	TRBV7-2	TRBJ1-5	CASSYGPAQPQHF
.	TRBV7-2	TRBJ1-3	CASSPGASGNTIYF
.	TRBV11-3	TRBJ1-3	CASSRDRGYTIYF
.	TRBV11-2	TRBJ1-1	CASSLGAERTEAFF
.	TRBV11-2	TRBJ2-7	CASSHARGQYF
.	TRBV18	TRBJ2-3	CASSPRDLTQYFTDTQYF
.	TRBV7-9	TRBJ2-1	CASSLQTTRASTLANEQFF
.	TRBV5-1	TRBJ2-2	CASSKSGLADTGELFF